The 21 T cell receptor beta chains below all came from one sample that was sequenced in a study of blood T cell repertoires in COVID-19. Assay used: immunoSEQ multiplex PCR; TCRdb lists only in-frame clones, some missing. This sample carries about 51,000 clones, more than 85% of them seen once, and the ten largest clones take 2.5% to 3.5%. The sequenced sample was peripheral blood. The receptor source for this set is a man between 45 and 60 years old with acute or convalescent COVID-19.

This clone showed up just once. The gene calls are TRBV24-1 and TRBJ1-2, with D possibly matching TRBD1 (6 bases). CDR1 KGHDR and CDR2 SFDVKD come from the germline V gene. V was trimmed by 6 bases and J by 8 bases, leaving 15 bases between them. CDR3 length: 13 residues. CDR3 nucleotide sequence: TGTGCCACCAGTCCCTCGGGACAATTGGGCTACACCTTC. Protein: CATSPSGQLGYTF.

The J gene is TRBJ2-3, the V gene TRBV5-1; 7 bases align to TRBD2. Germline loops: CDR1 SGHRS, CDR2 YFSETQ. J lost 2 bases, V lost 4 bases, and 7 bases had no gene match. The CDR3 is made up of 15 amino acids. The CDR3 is CASSVDRGDTDTQYF. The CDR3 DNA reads TGCGCCAGCAGCGTGGACCGGGGGGACACAGATACGCAGTATTTT.

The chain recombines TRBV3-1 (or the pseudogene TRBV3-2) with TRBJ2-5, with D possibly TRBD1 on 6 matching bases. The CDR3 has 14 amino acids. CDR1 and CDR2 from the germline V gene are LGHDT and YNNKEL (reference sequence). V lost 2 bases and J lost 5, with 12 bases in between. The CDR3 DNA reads TGTGCCAGCAGCCAAAGGGGGACGGGGGAGACCCAGTACTTC. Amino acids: CASSQRGTGETQYF.

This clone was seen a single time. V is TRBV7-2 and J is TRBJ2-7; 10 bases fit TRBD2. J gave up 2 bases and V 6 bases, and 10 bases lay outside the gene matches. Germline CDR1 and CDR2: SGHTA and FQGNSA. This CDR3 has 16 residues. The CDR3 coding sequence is TGTGCCAGCAGACGCACTAGCGGGGTCCCCCCCTACGAGCAGTACTTC. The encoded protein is CASRRTSGVPPYEQYF.

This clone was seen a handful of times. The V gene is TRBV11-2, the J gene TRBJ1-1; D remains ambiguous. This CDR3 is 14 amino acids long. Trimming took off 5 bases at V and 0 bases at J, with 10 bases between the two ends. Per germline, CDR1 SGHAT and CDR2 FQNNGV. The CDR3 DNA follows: TGTGCCAGCAGCGACGGGGTCATGAACACTGAAGCTTTCTTT. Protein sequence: CASSDGVMNTEAFF.

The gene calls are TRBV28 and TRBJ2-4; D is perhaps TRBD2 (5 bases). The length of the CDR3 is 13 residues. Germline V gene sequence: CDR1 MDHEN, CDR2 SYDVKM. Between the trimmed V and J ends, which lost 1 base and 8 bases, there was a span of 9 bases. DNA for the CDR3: TGTGCCAGCAGTTTATCGAGGGCTTACATTCAGTACTTC. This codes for CASSLSRAYIQYF.

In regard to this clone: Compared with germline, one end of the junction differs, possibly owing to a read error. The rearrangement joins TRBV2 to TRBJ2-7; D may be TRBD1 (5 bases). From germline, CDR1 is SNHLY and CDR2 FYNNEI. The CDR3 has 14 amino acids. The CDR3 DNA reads TGTGCCGGCAGTGAACAAGGGGAAACCTACGAGCAGTACTTC. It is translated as CAGSEQGETYEQYF.

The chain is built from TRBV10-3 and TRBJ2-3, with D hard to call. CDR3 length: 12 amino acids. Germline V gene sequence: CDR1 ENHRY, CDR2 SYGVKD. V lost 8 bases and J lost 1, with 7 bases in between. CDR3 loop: CAISRGTDTQYF. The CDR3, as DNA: TGTGCCATCTCTCGGGGCACAGATACGCAGTATTTT.

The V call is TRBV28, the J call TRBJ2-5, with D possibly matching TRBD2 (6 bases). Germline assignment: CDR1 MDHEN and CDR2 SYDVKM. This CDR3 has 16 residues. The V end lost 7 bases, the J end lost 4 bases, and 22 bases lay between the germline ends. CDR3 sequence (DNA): TGTGCCAGCACCGGGGCGGGAACAGGTGTGCGAGAGACCCAGTACTTC. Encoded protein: CASTGAGTGVRETQYF.

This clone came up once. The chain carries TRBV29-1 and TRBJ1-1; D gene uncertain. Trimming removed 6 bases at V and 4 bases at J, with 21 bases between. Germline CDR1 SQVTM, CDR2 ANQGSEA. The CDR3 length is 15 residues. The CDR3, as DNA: TGCAGCGTCGCTCCTGGACTGACATTGGGCACTGAAGCTTTCTTT. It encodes CSVAPGLTLGTEAFF.

The CDR3 region has the DNA TGTGCCGCCTCCCCCCGGACAGGGTACAATGAGCAGTTCTTC. The encoded protein is CAASPRTGYNEQFF. J is TRBJ2-1 and V is TRBV19, with 8 bases lining up with TRBD1. J lost 4 bases, V lost 11 bases, and 10 bases had no gene match. Germline V gene sequence: CDR1 LNHDA, CDR2 SQIVND (reference sequence). The CDR3 is made up of 14 amino acids. Using reference TRBV19 and TRBJ2-1 for the parts outside the CDR3, the full variable domain is DGGITQSPKYLFRKEGQNVTLSCEQNLNHDAMYWYRQDPGQGLRLIYYSQIVNDFQKGDIAEGYSVSREKKESFPLTVTSAQKNPTAFYLCAASPRTGYNEQFFGPGTRLTVL.

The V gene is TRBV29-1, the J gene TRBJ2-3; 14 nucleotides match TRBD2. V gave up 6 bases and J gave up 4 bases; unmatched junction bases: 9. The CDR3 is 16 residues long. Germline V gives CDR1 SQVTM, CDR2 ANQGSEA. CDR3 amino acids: CSVARLTSGGADTQYF. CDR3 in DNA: TGCAGCGTCGCCCGATTGACTAGCGGGGGGGCAGATACGCAGTATTTT.

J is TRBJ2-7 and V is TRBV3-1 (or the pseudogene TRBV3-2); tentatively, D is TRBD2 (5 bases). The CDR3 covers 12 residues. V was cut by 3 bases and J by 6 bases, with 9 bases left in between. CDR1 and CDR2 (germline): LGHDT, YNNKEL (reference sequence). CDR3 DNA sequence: TGTGCCAGCAGCCAGGGCGGAGGCGAGCAGTACTTC. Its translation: CASSQGGGEQYF.

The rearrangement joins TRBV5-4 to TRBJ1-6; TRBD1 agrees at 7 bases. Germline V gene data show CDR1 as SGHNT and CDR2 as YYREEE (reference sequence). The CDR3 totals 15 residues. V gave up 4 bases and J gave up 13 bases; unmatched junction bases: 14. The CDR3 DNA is TGTGCCAGCAGCGACCCCCGGGACAGTCGGGCCCCCCTCCACTTT. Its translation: CASSDPRDSRAPLHF. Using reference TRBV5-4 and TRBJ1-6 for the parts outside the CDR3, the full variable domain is ETGVTQSPTHLIKTRGQQVTLRCSSQSGHNTVSWYQQALGQGPQFIFQYYREEENGRGNFPPRFSGLQFPNYSSELNVNALELDDSALYLCASSDPRDSRAPLHFGNGTRLTVT.

CDR3 in DNA: TGTGCCAGTAGGACGGGACAGCCTAATTCACCCCTCCACTTT. Its protein is CASRTGQPNSPLHF. The chain links TRBV19 to TRBJ1-6, with 7 positions matching TRBD1. Trimming at V came to 6 bases and at J to 6 bases, leaving 5 bases not matched to a gene. In germline, CDR1 is LNHDA, CDR2 SQIVND (reference sequence). This CDR3 is 14 amino acids long.

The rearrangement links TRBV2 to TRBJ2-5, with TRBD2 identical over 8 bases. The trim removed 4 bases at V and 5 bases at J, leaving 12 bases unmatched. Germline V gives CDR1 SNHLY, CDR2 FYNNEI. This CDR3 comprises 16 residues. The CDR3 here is CASSVMTGGPTETQYF. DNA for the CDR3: TGTGCCAGCAGTGTGATGACGGGGGGGCCAACCGAGACCCAGTACTTC.

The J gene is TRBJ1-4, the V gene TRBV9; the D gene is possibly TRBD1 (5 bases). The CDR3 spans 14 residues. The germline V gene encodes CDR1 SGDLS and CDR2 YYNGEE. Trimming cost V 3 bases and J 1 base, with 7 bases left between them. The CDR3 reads CASSATVTNEKLFF. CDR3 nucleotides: TGTGCCAGCAGCGCGACAGTAACTAATGAAAAACTGTTTTTT.

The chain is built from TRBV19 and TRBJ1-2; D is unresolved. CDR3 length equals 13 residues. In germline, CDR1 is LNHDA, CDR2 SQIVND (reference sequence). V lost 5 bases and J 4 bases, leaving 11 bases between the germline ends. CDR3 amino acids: CASSFGGVYGYTF. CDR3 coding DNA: TGTGCCAGTAGTTTCGGAGGAGTCTATGGCTACACCTTC.

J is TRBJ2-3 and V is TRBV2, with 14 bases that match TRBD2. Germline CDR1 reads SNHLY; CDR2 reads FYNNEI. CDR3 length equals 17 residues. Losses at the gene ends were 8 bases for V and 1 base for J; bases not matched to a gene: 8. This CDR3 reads CASLTSGGADGTDTQYF. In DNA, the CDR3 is TGTGCCAGCCTGACTAGCGGGGGGGCAGACGGCACAGATACGCAGTATTTT.

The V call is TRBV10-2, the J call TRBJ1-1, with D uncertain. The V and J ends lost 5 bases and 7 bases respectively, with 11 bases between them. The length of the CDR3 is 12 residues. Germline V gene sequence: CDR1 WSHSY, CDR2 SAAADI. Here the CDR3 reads CASSSPRLEAFF. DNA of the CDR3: TGCGCCAGCAGTTCCCCTCGACTTGAAGCTTTCTTT.

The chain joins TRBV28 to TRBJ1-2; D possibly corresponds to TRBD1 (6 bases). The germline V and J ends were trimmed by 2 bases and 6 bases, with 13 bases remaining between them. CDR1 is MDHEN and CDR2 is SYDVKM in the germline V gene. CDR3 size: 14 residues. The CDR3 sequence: CASSLRQVPNGYTF. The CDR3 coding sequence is TGTGCCAGCAGTTTAAGACAGGTACCTAATGGCTACACCTTC.